This entry features one T cell receptor beta chain sequence. This sample stems from a study of shared clonotypes between healthy human individuals. Overall study context: Serving as donors were two women and a few men, whose ages spanned 18 to 49.

Some 90 million PBMCs were counted before genomic DNA extraction. Unsorted PBMC contributed about 270 ng DNA, 25,000 to 35,000 T cell genomes, to each replicate PCR. Generated by immunoSEQ multiplex PCR, the TCRdb table keeps only in-frame clones and is missing some. The sample carries about 470,000 clones, roughly 77% recorded once. The source of this sequence is a woman aged 40 to 50 in good health. Some clones in this sample may be carry-over from other donors' samples. Sequenced sample: PBMCs.

The CDR3 spells CASRGLSAGNTIYF. Written as DNA, the CDR3 is TGTGCCAGCAGGGGCCTAAGCGCTGGAAACACCATATATTTT. This rearrangement joins TRBV27 to TRBJ1-3; D call uncertain. V gave up 6 bases and J gave up 2 bases, with 11 bases separating them. Germline assignment: CDR1 MNHEY and CDR2 SMNVEV (reference sequence). This CDR3 contains 14 residues.